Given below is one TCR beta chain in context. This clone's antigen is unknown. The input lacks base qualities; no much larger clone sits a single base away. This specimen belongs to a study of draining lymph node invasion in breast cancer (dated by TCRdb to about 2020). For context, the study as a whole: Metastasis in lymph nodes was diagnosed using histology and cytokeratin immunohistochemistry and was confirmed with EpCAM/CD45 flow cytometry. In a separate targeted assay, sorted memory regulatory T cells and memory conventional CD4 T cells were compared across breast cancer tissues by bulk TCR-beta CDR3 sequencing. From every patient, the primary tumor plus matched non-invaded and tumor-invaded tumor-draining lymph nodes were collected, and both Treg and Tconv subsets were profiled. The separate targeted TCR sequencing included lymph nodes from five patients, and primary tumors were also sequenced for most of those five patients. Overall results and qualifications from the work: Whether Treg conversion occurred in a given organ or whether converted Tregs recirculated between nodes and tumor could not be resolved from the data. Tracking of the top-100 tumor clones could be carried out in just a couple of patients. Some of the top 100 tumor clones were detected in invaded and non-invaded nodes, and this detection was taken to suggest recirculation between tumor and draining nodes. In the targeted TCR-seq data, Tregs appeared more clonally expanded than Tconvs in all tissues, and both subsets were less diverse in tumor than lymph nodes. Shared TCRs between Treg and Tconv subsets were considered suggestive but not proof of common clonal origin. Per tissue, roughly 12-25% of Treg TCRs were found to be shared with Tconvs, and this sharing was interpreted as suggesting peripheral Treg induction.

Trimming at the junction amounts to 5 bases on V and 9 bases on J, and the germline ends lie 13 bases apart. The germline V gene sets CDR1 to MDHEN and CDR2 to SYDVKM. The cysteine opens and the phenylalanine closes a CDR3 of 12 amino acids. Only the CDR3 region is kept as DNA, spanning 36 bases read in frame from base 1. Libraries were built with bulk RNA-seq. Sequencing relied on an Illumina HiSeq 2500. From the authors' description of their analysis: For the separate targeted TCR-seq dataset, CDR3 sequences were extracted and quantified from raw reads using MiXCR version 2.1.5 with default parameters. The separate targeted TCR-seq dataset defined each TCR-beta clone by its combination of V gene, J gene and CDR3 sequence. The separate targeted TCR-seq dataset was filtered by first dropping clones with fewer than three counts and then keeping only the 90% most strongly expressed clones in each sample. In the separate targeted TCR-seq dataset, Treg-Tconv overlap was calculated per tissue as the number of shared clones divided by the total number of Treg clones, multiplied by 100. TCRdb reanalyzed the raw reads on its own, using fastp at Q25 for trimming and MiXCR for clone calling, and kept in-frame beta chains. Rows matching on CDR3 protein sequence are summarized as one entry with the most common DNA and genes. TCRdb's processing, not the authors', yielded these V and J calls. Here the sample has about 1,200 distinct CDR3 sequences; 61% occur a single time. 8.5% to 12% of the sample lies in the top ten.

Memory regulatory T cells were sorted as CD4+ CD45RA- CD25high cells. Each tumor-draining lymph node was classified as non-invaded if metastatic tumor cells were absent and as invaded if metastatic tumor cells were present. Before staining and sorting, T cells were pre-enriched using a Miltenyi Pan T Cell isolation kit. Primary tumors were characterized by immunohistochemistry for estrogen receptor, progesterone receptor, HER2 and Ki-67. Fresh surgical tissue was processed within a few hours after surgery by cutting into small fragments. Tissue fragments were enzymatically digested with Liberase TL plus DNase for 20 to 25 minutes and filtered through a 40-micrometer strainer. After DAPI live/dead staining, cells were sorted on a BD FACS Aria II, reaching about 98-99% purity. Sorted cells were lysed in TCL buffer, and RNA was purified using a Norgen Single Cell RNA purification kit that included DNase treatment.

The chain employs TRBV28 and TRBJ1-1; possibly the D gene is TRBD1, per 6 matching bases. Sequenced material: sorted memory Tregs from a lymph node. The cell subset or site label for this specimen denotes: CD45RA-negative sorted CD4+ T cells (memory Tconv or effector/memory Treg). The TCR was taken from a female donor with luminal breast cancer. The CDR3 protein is CASSIQGLQAFF. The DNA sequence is TGTGCCAGCAGTATACAGGGTTTACAAGCTTTCTTT.